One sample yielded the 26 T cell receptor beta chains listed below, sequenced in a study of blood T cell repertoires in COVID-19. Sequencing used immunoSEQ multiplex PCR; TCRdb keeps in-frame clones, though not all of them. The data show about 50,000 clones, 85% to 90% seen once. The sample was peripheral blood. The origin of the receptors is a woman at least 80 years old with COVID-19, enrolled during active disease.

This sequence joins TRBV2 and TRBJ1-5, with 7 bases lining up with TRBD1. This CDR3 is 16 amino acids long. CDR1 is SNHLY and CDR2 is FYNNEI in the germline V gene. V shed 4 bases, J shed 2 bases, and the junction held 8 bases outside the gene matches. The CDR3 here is CASSGSGTVGNQPQHF. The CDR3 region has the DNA TGTGCCAGCAGTGGTTCCGGGACAGTCGGCAATCAGCCCCAGCATTTT.

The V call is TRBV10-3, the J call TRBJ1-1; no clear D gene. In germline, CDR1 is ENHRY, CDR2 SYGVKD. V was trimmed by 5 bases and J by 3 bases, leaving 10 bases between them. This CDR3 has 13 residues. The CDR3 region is CAISPNSDTEAFF. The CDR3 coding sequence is TGTGCCATCAGTCCCAATAGCGACACTGAAGCTTTCTTT.

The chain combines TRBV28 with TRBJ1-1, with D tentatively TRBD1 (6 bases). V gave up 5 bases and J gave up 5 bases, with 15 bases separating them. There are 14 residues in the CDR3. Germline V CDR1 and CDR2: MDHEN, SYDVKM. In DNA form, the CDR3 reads TGTGCCAGCAGTCTGATAGGGGGTAATACTGAAGCTTTCTTT. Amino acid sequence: CASSLIGGNTEAFF.

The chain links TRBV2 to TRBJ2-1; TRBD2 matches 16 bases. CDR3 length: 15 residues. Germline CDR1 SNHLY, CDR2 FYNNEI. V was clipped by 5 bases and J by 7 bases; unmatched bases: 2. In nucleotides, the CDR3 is TGTGCCAGCAGTCCGGGACTAGCGGGAGGGAATGAGCAGTTCTTC. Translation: CASSPGLAGGNEQFF.

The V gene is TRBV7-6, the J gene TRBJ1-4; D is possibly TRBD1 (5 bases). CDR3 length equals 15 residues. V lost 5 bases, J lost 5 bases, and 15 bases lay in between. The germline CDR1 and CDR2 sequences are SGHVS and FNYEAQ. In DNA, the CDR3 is TGTGCCAGCAGCCTCAATCGGGGGGAAAATGAAAAACTGTTTTTT. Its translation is CASSLNRGENEKLFF.

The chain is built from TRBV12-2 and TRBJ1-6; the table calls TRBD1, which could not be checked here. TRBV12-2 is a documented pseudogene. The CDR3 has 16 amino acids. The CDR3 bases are TGTGCAAGTCGCCCGCCTGGGACAGATAATAATTCACCCCTCCACTTT. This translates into CASRPPGTDNNSPLHF.

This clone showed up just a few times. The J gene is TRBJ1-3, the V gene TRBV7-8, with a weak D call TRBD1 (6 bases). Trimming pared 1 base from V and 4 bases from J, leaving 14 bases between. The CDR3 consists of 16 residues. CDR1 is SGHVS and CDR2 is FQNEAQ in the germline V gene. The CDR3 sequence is CASSLGGGARGNTIYF. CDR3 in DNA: TGTGCCAGCAGCTTAGGTGGGGGGGCGCGGGGAAACACCATATATTTT.

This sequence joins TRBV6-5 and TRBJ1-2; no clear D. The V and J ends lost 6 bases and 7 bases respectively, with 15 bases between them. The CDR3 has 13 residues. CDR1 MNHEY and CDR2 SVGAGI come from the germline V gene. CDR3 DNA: TGTGCCAGCAGGAGAGATGACATCGGTGGCTACACCTTC. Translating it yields CASRRDDIGGYTF.

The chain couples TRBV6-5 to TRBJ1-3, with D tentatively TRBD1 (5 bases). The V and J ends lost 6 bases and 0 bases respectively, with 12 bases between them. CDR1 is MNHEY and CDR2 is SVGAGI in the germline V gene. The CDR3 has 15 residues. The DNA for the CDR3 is TGTGCCAGCAGCCCACAGGCGAACTCTGGAAACACCATATATTTT. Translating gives CASSPQANSGNTIYF.

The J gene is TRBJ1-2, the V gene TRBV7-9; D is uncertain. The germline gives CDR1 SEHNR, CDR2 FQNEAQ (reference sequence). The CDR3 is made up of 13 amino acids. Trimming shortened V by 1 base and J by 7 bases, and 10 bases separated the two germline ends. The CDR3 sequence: CASSLDPGSGYTF. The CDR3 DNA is TGTGCCAGCAGCTTAGACCCCGGTAGTGGCTACACCTTC.

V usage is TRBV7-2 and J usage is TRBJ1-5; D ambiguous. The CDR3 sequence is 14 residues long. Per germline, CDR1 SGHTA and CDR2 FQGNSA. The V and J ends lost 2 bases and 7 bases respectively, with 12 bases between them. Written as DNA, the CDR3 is TGTGCCAGCAGCTTAAAGGGAGGGAAGCAGCCCCAGCATTTT. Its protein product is CASSLKGGKQPQHF.

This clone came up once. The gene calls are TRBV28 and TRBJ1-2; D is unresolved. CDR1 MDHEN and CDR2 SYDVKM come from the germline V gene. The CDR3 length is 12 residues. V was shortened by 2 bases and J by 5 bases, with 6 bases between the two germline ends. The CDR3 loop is CASSLPRYGYTF. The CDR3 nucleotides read TGTGCCAGCAGTTTACCGAGATATGGCTACACCTTC.

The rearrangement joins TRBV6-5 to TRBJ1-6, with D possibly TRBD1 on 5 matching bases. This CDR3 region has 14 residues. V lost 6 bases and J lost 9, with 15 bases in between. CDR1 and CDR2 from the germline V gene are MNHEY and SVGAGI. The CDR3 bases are TGTGCCAGCAGCTGGGGGGGGAACACTTCACCCCTCCACTTT. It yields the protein CASSWGGNTSPLHF.

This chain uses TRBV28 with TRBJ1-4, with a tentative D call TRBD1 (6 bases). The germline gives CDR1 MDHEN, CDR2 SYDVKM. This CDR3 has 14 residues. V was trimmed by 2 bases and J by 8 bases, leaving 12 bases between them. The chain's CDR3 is CASSLGRGREKLFF. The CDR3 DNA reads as TGTGCCAGCAGTTTAGGCAGGGGAAGAGAAAAACTGTTTTTT. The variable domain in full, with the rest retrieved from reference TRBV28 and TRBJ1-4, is DVKVTQSSRYLVKRTGEKVFLECVQDMDHENMFWYRQDPGLGLRLIYFSYDVKMKEKGDIPEGYSVSREKKERFSLILESASTNQTSMYLCASSLGRGREKLFFGSGTQLSVL.

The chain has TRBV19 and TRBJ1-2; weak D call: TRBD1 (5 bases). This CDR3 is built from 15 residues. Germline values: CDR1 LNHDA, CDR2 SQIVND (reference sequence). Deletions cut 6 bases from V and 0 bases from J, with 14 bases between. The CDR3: CASRSQTATNYGYTF. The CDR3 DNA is TGTGCCAGTAGATCCCAGACAGCGACTAACTATGGCTACACCTTC.

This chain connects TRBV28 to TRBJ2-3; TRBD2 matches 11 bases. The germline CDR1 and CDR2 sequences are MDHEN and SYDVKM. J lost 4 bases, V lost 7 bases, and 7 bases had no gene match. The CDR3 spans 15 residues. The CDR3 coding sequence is TGTGCCAGCACCATTAGCGGGAGGGGCGCAGATACGCAGTATTTT. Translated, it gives CASTISGRGADTQYF.

CDR3 protein: CASSQGGATNTEAFF. The CDR3, as DNA: TGTGCCAGCAGCCAGGGTGGAGCTACGAACACTGAAGCTTTCTTT. The chain joins TRBV7-3 to TRBJ1-1; TRBD1 is a possible D gene (5 bases). CDR3 size: 15 residues. Trimming took off 5 bases at V and 1 base at J, with 14 bases between the two ends. The germline gives CDR1 SGHTA, CDR2 FQGTGA.

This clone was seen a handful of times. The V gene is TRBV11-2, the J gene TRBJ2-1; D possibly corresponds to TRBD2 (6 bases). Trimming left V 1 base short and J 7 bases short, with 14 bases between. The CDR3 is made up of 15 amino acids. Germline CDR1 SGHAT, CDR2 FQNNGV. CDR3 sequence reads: CASSLGPLARNEQFF. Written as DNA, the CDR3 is TGTGCCAGCAGCTTAGGGCCACTAGCCCGGAATGAGCAGTTCTTC.

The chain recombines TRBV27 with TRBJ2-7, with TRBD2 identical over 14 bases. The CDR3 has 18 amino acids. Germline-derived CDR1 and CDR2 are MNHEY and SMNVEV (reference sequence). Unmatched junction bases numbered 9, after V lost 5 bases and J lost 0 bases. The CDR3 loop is CASSLRTSGGTSSYEQYF. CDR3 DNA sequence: TGTGCCAGCAGTCTCCGGACTAGCGGGGGGACGAGCTCCTACGAGCAGTACTTC.

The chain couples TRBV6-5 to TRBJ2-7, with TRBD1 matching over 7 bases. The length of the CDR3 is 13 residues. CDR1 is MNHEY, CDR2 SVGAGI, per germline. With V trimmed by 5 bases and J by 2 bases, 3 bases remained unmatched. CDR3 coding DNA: TGTGCCAGCAGTCGACAGGGAACCTACGAGCAGTACTTC. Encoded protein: CASSRQGTYEQYF.

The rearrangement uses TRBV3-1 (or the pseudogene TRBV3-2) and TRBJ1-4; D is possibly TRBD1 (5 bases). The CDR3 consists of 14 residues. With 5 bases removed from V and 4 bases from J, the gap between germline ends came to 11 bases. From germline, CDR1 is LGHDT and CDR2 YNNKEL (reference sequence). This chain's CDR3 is CASSTPGLNEKLFF. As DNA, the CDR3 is TGTGCCAGCAGCACACCGGGACTTAATGAAAAACTGTTTTTT.

CDR3 sequence (DNA): TGTGCCACCAGCAGAGGGGGACAGGGACTTACCTACGAGCAGTACTTC. Its translation: CATSRGGQGLTYEQYF. The rearrangement links TRBV15 to TRBJ2-7; 9 bases are shared with TRBD1. The CDR3 is made up of 16 amino acids. Germline V gives CDR1 LNHNV, CDR2 YYDKDF (reference sequence). V shed 1 base and J 2 bases; nucleotides not matched to a gene: 6.

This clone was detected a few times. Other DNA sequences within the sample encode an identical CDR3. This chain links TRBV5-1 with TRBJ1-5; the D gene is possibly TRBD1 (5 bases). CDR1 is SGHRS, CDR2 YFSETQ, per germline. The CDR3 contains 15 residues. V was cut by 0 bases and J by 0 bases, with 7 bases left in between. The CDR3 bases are TGCGCCAGCAGCTTGGGGGGCTATAGCAATCAGCCCCAGCATTTT. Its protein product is CASSLGGYSNQPQHF. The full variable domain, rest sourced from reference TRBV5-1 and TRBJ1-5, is KAGVTQTPRYLIKTRGQQVTLSCSPISGHRSVSWYQQTPGQGLQFLFEYFSETQRNKGNFPGRFSGRQFSNSRSEMNVSTLELGDSALYLCASSLGGYSNQPQHFGDGTRLSIL.

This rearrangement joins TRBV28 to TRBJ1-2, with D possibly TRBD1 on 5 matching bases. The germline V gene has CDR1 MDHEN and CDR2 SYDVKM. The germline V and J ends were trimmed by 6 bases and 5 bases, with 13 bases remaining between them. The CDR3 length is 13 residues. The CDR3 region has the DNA TGTGCCAGCAGCATTGGTAGGGGATATGGCTACACCTTC. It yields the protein CASSIGRGYGYTF.

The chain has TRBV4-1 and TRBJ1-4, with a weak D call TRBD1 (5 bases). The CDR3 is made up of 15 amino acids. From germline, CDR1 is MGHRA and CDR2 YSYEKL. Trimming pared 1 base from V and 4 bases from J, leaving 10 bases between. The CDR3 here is CASSQVATVNEKLFF. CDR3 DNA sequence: TGCGCCAGCAGCCAAGTTGCGACAGTTAATGAAAAACTGTTTTTT.

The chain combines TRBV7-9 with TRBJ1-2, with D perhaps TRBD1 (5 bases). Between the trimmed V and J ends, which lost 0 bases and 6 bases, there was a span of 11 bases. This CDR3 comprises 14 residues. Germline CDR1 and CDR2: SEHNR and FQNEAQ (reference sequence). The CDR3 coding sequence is TGTGCCAGCAGCTTAGCGTGGCAGGGTGATGGCTACACCTTC. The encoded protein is CASSLAWQGDGYTF.